This T cell receptor beta chain was sequenced for a study of molecular identifiers for immune sequencing clone quantification (dated by TCRdb to 2017 to 2018). In terms of the full investigation: For a replicate experiment, RNA from 20,000 or 100,000 naive CD8 T cells was divided into five aliquots, and four of the five aliquots were sequenced. The study was a methods study using CD8 T cells to benchmark molecular-identifier clustering-based TCR repertoire sequencing (MIDCIRS) and TCR RNA copy counting. The full study reports these points: The sizes of highly expanded clones could end up underestimated when identical TCR molecules share a barcode. About 3 recovered TCR RNA copies per cell were obtained by modeling, versus roughly 10 by digital PCR, implying a capture efficiency of 25% to 30%. In CMV-specific effector cells, clones with more than 20 RNA copies contained over 99% of molecules, whereas in naive cells such clones contained under 1% of molecules. The naive libraries included spiked-in Jurkat TCR RNA (around 9 copies' worth), and this Jurkat TCR RNA is not part of the donor repertoire. When barcode sub-clustering was left out, chimeric consensus sequences inflated TCR diversity, with chimeras reaching as high as 47%. Spiked-in Jurkat TCR RNA equivalent to a single cell was reported to be detectable even among approximately 900,000 naive CD8 T cells.

V is pared back by 5 bases and J by 5 bases, with 15 bases lying between the germline termini. Via the germline V gene (reference sequence), CDR1 is MNHEY and CDR2 SMNVEV. Including the terminal cysteine and phenylalanine, the CDR3 comprises 14 residues. The CDR3 DNA has 42 bases and is translated from base 1. The library was prepared using PCR. Sequencing was carried out with a NextSeq 500. Bulk TCR libraries were generated as previously described, with the TCR primers listed in Table S5 used. The Qiagen AllPrep DNA/RNA kit was used to purify total RNA. Before analysis, reads from multiple sequencing runs of one library were combined. Turning to the authors' computational methods: Reads were retained only if the reads had an exact TCR constant sequence, and the retained reads were trimmed to 150 nt and grouped according to their 12-nt molecular barcodes. Reads inside each barcode group were sub-clustered using a 15% Levenshtein threshold, and a quality-weighted consensus sequence was constructed for each RNA molecule. Non-functional sequences were filtered out, along with any lower-count sequence sitting one edit away from another sequence. Based on a fit of two negative binomial distributions, barcode sub-clusters having less than 20% of the maximum read count were discarded. In-frame beta chains were kept once TCRdb had trimmed the public reads at Q25 with fastp and called clones with MiXCR. Entries are consolidated by CDR3 protein sequence, retaining the most common genes and DNA. These V and J calls rely on TCRdb rather than the paper's analysis. Here the sample has some 97,000 distinct CDR3 sequences; around 24% occur a single time. The ten largest account for about 0.94% of the sample.

Turning to this clonotype: The antigen this receptor binds is unknown. One base away lies a much larger clone, so this may be a sequencing read error.

Naive CD8 T cell libraries were made from about 20,000 to 1,000,000 sorted cells using 10%, 30% or 50% of purified RNA. Naive CD8 T cells were FACS-sorted as CD8+CD4-CCR7+CD45RA+ on a BD FACSAria II into RLT Plus buffer. Detection sensitivity was tested by spiking Jurkat RNA equal to about eleven TCR copies' worth into samples containing roughly 19,000-1,000,000 naive CD8 T cells. CD8 T cells were enriched with RosetteSep CD8+ T Cell Enrichment Cocktail and Ficoll-Paque, followed by ACK red cell lysis. Sample: naive CD8+ T cells from blood, with Jurkat cell RNA spiked in. The sample's cell subset or site label, in plain terms: FACS-sorted CD8+CD4-CCR7+CD45RA+ naive T cells. The V and J genes are TRBV27 and TRBJ1-1; TRBD1 could be the D gene, as 5 bases match. The TCR sequence derives from a human donor in good health. Some libraries in this study had Jurkat cell RNA spiked in. This receptor carries the CDR3 CASSMMARGTEAFF. The sequenced DNA: TGTGCCAGCAGTATGATGGCAAGGGGTACTGAAGCTTTCTTT.